The clone carrying this T cell receptor beta chain came up many times. Its cognate antigen is unknown. They built TCR cDNA with 5'RACE template switching, a step that put in a universal primer site and UMIs. TCRdb ran MiXCR on the 5' RACE reads and lists one entry per CDR3 protein. The profile covers a few hundred thousand distinct CDR3 sequences, with 6% to 7.5% appearing a single time and about 0.85% taken by the ten largest. This sample is drawn from a study of T cells after yellow fever vaccination. Points from the study as a whole: Researchers report a weaker secondary response that nonetheless peaked faster, day 5 versus 15. Subsequent booster samples again held most clones from primary vaccination (approximately 95% CD4, roughly 88% CD8). Repertoires obtained by FACS sorting could include abundant clonotypes that entered as contaminants from the bulk population.

Germline CDR1 and CDR2: LNHDA and SQIVND (reference sequence). The V gene lost 7 bases and the J gene lost 9 bases, with 12 bases spanning the gap. The CDR3 length is 12 residues. V and J are TRBV19 and TRBJ2-2; D unresolved. The TCR originated in a man aged 25 to 40 who received the YFV17D yellow fever vaccine. Sequenced material: CD4+ T cells sorted from PBMCs, taken 15 days after the yellow fever booster vaccination. Here the CDR3 reads CASTPFRRELFF. In DNA, the CDR3 is TGTGCCAGTACCCCGTTCCGTCGGGAGCTGTTTTTT.